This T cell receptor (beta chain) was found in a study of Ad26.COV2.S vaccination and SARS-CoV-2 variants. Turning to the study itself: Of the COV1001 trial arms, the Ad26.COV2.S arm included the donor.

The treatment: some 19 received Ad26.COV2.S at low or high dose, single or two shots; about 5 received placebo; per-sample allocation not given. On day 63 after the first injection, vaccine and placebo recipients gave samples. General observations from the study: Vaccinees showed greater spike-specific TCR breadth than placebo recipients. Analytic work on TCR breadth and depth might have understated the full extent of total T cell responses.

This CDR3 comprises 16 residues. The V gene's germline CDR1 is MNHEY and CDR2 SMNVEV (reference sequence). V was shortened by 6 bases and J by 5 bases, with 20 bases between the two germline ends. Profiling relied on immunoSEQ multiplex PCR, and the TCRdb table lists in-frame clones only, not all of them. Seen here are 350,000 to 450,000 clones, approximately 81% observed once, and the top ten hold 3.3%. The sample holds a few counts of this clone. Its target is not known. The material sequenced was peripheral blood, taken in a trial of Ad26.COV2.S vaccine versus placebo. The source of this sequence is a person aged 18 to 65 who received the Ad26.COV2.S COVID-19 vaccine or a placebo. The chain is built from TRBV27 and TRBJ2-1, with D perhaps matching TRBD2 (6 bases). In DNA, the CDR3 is TGTGCCAGCAGAAAAAATCACCAGGACTACAACAATGAGCAGTTCTTC. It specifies CASRKNHQDYNNEQFF.